The next 15 T cell receptor beta chains were all read from a single sample in a study of cytomegalovirus exposure and HLA in healthy donors. 13 Jbeta primers and 60 Vbeta primers were used for the PCR. Sequencing used immunoSEQ multiplex PCR; TCRdb keeps in-frame clones, though not all of them. This sample has about 160,000 clones; around 78% occur once, and the top ten carry 3% to 3.5%. The material sequenced was PBMCs. These receptors all come from a woman aged 50 to 60 in good health and CMV-seropositive.

In this sample, this clone turned up a few times. The V and J genes are TRBV4-3 and TRBJ2-3; TRBD2 aligns across 8 bases. Germline-derived CDR1 and CDR2 are LGHNA and YSLEER. The ends lost 3 bases at V and 3 bases at J; junction bases unmatched: 8. The CDR3 is made up of 16 amino acids. CDR3 amino acids: CASSQGLVRRTDTQYF. The CDR3 region has the DNA TGCGCCAGCAGCCAGGGACTAGTTCGTCGGACAGATACGCAGTATTTT.

In this sample, this clone turned up once. This chain uses TRBV18 with TRBJ1-6; D is possibly TRBD1 (5 bases). This CDR3 contains 15 residues. Germline assignment: CDR1 KGHSH and CDR2 LQKENI. Between the trimmed V and J ends, which lost 6 bases and 8 bases, there was a span of 17 bases. CDR3 region: CASSPSRQLDSPLHF. In nucleotides, the CDR3 is TGTGCCAGCTCTCCAAGTCGACAGCTTGATTCACCCCTCCACTTT.

In this sample, this clone turned up once. V gene TRBV2 combines with J gene TRBJ1-3; D uncertain. The V end lost 3 bases, the J end lost 0 bases, and 6 bases lay between the germline ends. The CDR3 is 14 residues long. Per germline, CDR1 SNHLY and CDR2 FYNNEI. The CDR3 here is CASSDGSSGNTIYF. CDR3 nucleotide sequence: TGTGCCAGCAGTGATGGCAGCTCTGGAAACACCATATATTTT.

The chain links TRBV10-3 to TRBJ2-7; 7 nucleotides match TRBD2. Germline CDR1 and CDR2: ENHRY and SYGVKD. The ends lost 3 bases at V and 3 bases at J; junction bases unmatched: 5. This CDR3 is 14 amino acids long. CDR3 amino acids: CAISDGGGDYEQYF. CDR3 nucleotide sequence: TGTGCCATCAGTGACGGTGGGGGGGACTACGAGCAGTACTTC.

This clone was seen only a few times. V and J are TRBV6-6 and TRBJ1-4, with D perhaps matching TRBD1 (5 bases). CDR3 size: 13 residues. Per the germline V gene, CDR1 is MNHNY and CDR2 is SVGAGI (reference sequence). Trimming stripped 2 bases from V and 4 bases from J, with 5 bases between. CDR3 sequence: CASSYDSNEKLFF. For the CDR3, the DNA is TGTGCCAGCAGTTACGACAGTAATGAAAAACTGTTTTTT.

This sequence joins TRBV15 and TRBJ1-4, with 10 bases aligning to TRBD1. V trimming: 1 base; J trimming: 7 bases; junction bases outside the gene matches: 6. The CDR3 has 16 amino acids. CDR1 LNHNV and CDR2 YYDKDF come from the germline V gene (reference sequence). CDR3 amino acids: CATSRGRTGGGEKLFF. In nucleotides, the CDR3 is TGTGCCACCAGCAGAGGACGGACAGGGGGAGGTGAAAAACTGTTTTTT.

This chain links TRBV7-2 with TRBJ2-5; TRBD2 agrees at 8 bases. Trimming took 3 bases from V and 4 from J; bases not matched to a gene: 7. Germline loops: CDR1 SGHTA, CDR2 FQGNSA. The CDR3 consists of 15 residues. The CDR3 nucleotides read TGTGCCAGCAGCTTTACCGCGAGCGGGGGAGAGACCCAGTACTTC. This translates into CASSFTASGGETQYF.

The chain carries TRBV7-2 and TRBJ2-3; 7 nucleotides align to TRBD1. V was pared by 2 bases and J by 7 bases, with 6 bases of the junction left unmatched. Germline V gene lookup returns CDR1 SGHTA and CDR2 FQGNSA. CDR3 size: 14 residues. In nucleotides, the CDR3 is TGTGCCAGCAGCTTAAGAGGGGGCAGGAATACGCAGTATTTT. This encodes CASSLRGGRNTQYF.

This chain links TRBV9 with TRBJ2-1; the D gene is possibly TRBD2 (6 bases). The V end was cut by 0 bases, the J end by 5 bases, with 12 bases between. The CDR3 is made up of 15 amino acids. Germline V gene sequence: CDR1 SGDLS, CDR2 YYNGEE. CDR3 amino acids: CASSVGGAGNNEQFF. The CDR3 bases are TGTGCCAGCAGCGTAGGGGGAGCGGGTAACAATGAGCAGTTCTTC.

V and J are TRBV15 and TRBJ1-1; D is perhaps TRBD1 (5 bases). This CDR3 region has 13 residues. CDR1 is LNHNV and CDR2 is YYDKDF in the germline V gene (reference sequence). Trimming removed 7 bases from V and 1 base from J, with 10 bases in between. Written as DNA, the CDR3 is TGTGCCACCACGAGGGGAGGGAACACTGAAGCTTTCTTT. Its translation is CATTRGGNTEAFF.

With regard to this clone: Other DNA sequences of this sample code for an identical CDR3. V usage is TRBV7-9 and J usage is TRBJ1-1; TRBD1 might be the D (6 bases). CDR3 length equals 14 residues. V was cut by 1 base and J by 5 bases, with 11 bases left in between. Per the germline V gene, CDR1 is SEHNR and CDR2 is FQNEAQ (reference sequence). In DNA form, the CDR3 reads TGTGCCAGCAGCTTAGAAGGGGGTGGGACTGAAGCTTTCTTT. This translates into CASSLEGGGTEAFF. Looking up the rest from reference TRBV7-9 and TRBJ1-1 gives the full variable domain: DTGVSQNPRHKITKRGQNVTFRCDPISEHNRLYWYRQTLGQGPEFLTYFQNEAQLEKSRLLSDRFSAERPKGSFSTLEIQRTEQGDSAMYLCASSLEGGGTEAFFGQGTRLTVV.

This CDR3 reads CASSYLGGRGNEQYF. In nucleotides, the CDR3 is TGTGCCAGTTCTTACCTGGGGGGGAGAGGAAACGAGCAGTACTTC. The J gene is TRBJ2-7, the V gene TRBV27; 7 bases map to TRBD2. CDR1 and CDR2 (germline): MNHEY, SMNVEV (reference sequence). Trimming took 9 bases from V and 5 from J; bases not matched to a gene: 16. This CDR3 is built from 15 residues.

In this sample, this clone turned up many times. The chain uses TRBV5-1 and TRBJ2-7; 12 positions match TRBD2. CDR3 length: 18 residues. V dropped 1 base and J dropped 2; count of bases not matched to a gene: 10. The germline V gene encodes CDR1 SGHRS and CDR2 YFSETQ. CDR3 residues: CASSLTTSGSGSPYEQYF. The CDR3 bases are TGCGCCAGCAGCTTGACGACTAGCGGGAGCGGTTCGCCCTACGAGCAGTACTTC.

The chain recombines TRBV6-1 with TRBJ2-7; D not certain. This CDR3 is 14 amino acids long. The germline V gene has CDR1 MNHNS and CDR2 SASEGT. V lost 1 base and J 2 bases, leaving 9 bases between the germline ends. CDR3 DNA: TGTGCCAGCAGTGAAGGTGCCAGGACCTACGAGCAGTACTTC. Protein product: CASSEGARTYEQYF.

This chain joins TRBV5-3 and TRBJ1-2; TRBD1 aligns across 9 bases. TRBV5-3 counts as an open reading frame of uncertain function. J gave up 4 bases and V 3 bases, and 4 bases lay outside the gene matches. The CDR3 runs 14 residues. The CDR3 is CARSYGQGSYGYTF. CDR3 sequence (DNA): TGTGCCAGAAGCTACGGACAGGGGAGCTATGGCTACACCTTC.